This T cell receptor (beta chain) was observed in a study of blood T cell repertoires in COVID-19. Across the study: Acute and convalescent COVID-19 samples came from the United States, Italy and Spain. From T cells, B-cell-depleted T cells, or PBMCs came the material, which was cDNA or gDNA.

Germline loops: CDR1 MNHEY, CDR2 SMNVEV (reference sequence). Trimming cost V 1 base and J 0 bases, with 15 bases left between them. This CDR3 comprises 18 residues. The method was immunoSEQ multiplex PCR; TCRdb's version includes in-frame clones alone and lacks a portion of them. Of about 210,000 clones listed, 82% were seen once; the top ten hold 5.2%. This receptor was obtained from a woman aged 70-85 years with COVID-19, enrolled during active disease. The sample comprised peripheral blood. The rearrangement joins TRBV27 to TRBJ2-2; D unclear. CDR3 protein: CASSLLPLAVPNTGELFF. The CDR3 nucleotides are TGTGCCAGCAGTTTATTACCCCTGGCAGTACCGAACACCGGGGAGCTGTTTTTT.